The subject of this entry is one TCR beta chain. The protocol was immunoSEQ multiplex PCR, while the TCRdb copy is restricted to in-frame clones and leaves out a portion. The sample lists a few hundred thousand clones, approximately 85% occurring once. Germline V CDR1 and CDR2: MDHEN, SYDVKM. J was trimmed by 2 bases and V by 10 bases; bases with no gene match: 9. The CDR3 is made up of 14 amino acids. The data derive from a study of blood T cell repertoires in COVID-19. The genes are TRBV28 and TRBJ2-7; 9 bases map to TRBD2. This TCR derives from a woman in her 30s who had recovered from COVID-19. Material: PBMCs or T cells enriched from blood (not recorded which). CDR3 region: CATTLSSGTYEQYF. CDR3 sequence (DNA): TGTGCCACCACGCTCTCTAGCGGGACCTACGAGCAGTACTTC.